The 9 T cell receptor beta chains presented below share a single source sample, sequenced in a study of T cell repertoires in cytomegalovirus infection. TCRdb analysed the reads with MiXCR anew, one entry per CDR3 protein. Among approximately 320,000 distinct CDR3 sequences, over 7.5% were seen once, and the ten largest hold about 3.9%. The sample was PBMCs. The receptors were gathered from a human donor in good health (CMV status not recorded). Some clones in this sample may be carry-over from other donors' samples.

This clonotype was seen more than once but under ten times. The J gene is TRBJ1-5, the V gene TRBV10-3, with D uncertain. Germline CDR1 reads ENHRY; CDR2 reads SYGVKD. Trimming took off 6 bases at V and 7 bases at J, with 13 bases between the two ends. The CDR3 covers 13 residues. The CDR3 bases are TGTGCCATCAGGATGGGGAGTGGGCAGCCCCAGCATTTT. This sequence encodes CAIRMGSGQPQHF.

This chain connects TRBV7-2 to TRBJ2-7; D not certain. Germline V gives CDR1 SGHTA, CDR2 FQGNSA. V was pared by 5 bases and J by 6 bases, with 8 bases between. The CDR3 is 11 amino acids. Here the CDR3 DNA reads TGTGCCAGCAGCCTCTACCTCGAGCAGTACTTC. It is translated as CASSLYLEQYF.

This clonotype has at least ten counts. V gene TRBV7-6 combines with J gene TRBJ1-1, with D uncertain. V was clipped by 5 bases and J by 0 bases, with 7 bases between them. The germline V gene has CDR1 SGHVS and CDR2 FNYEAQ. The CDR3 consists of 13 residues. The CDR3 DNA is TGTGCCAGCAGCCCGTTCATGAACACTGAAGCTTTCTTT. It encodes CASSPFMNTEAFF.

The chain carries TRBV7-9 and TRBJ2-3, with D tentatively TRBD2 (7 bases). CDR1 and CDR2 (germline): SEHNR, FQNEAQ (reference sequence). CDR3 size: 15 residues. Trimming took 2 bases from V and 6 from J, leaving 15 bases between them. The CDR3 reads CASSLWGGWGDTQYF. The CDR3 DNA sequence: TGTGCCAGCAGCTTATGGGGGGGCTGGGGGGATACGCAGTATTTT.

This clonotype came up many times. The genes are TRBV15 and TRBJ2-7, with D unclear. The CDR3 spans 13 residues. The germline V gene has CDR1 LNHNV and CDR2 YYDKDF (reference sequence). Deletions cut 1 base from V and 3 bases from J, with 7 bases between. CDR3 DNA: TGTGCCACCAGCAGAGGTATAGACTACGAGCAGTACTTC. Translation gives CATSRGIDYEQYF.

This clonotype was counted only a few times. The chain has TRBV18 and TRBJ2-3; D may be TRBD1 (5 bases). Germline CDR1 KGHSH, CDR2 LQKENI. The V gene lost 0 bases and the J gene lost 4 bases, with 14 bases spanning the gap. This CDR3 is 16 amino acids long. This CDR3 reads CASSPPNAARADTQYF. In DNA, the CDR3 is TGTGCCAGCTCACCACCTAACGCCGCCAGGGCAGATACGCAGTATTTT.

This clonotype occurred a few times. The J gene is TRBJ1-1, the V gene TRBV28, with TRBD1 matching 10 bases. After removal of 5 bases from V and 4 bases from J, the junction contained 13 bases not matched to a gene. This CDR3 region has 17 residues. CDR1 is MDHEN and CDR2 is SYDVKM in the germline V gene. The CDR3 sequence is CASSGVPGQGLGTEAFF. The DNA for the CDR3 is TGTGCCAGCAGTGGGGTCCCGGGACAGGGGTTGGGCACTGAAGCTTTCTTT.

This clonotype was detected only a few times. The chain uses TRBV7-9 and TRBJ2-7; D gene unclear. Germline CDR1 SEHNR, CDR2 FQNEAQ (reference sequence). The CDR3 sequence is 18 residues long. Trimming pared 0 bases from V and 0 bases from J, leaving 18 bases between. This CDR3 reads CASSLAAAKTPSSYEQYF. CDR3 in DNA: TGTGCCAGCAGCTTAGCCGCAGCAAAAACACCGAGCTCCTACGAGCAGTACTTC.

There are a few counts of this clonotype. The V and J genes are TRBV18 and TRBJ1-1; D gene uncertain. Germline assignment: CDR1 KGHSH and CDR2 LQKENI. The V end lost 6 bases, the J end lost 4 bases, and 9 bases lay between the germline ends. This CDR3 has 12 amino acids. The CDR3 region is CASSPLSTEAFF. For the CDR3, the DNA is TGTGCCAGCTCCCCTCTTAGCACTGAAGCTTTCTTT. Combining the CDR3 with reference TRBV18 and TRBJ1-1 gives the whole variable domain NAGVMQNPRHLVRRRGQEARLRCSPMKGHSHVYWYRQLPEEGLKFMVYLQKENIIDESGMPKERFSAEFPKEGPSILRIQQVVRGDSAAYFCASSPLSTEAFFGQGTRLTVV.